Below, 4 T cell receptor beta chains from the same sample are listed, as sequenced in a study of blood T cell repertoires in COVID-19. Only in-frame clones appear in the TCRdb table, and some are missing; sequencing was by immunoSEQ multiplex PCR. The sample yields roughly 140,000 clones, roughly 85% seen once. Sequenced material: peripheral blood. These receptors originate from a man aged 65 to 79 with acute or convalescent COVID-19.

V is TRBV2 and J is TRBJ2-1; 11 nucleotides line up with TRBD2. This CDR3 comprises 15 residues. Trimming took 8 bases from V and 4 from J; bases not matched to a gene: 7. CDR1 and CDR2 from the germline V gene are SNHLY and FYNNEI. The CDR3 DNA reads TGTGCCAGCGGATCGACTAGCGGGGCATACAATGAGCAGTTCTTC. Its protein is CASGSTSGAYNEQFF.

The V gene is TRBV4-1, the J gene TRBJ2-1; the D is unclear. Germline-derived CDR1 and CDR2 are MGHRA and YSYEKL. The CDR3 runs 15 residues. Trimming removed 4 bases at V and 7 bases at J, with 17 bases between. In DNA form, the CDR3 reads TGCGCCAGCAGCCCCCTAAGGAGTAAAGAGAATGAGCAGTTCTTC. It translates to CASSPLRSKENEQFF.

This rearrangement joins TRBV7-3 to TRBJ2-3, with D possibly TRBD1 on 6 matching bases. Trimming removed 1 base at V and 6 bases at J, with 8 bases between. The CDR3 runs to 13 residues. Germline V gene sequence: CDR1 SGHTA, CDR2 FQGTGA. The CDR3 DNA follows: TGTGCCAGCAGCTTAATTGGGGGCGATACGCAGTATTTT. It is translated as CASSLIGGDTQYF.

V and J are TRBV19 and TRBJ2-1, with 7 bases matching TRBD2. Germline V gene data show CDR1 as LNHDA and CDR2 as SQIVND (reference sequence). Trimming cost V 3 bases and J 9 bases; bases outside gene matches: 8. CDR3 size: 14 residues. The CDR3 is CASSISAGVAEQFF. The CDR3 region has the DNA TGTGCCAGTAGTATCTCTGCGGGAGTCGCTGAGCAGTTCTTC.